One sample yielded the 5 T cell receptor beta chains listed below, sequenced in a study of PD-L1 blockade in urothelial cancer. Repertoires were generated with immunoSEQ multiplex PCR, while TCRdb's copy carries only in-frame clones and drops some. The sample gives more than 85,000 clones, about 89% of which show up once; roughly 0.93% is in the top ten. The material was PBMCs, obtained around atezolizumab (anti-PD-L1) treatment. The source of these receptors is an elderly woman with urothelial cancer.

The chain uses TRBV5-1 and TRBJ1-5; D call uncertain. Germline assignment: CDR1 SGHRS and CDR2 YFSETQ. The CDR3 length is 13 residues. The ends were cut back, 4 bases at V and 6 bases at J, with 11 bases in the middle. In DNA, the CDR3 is TGCGCCAGCAGCCCGGGCGGGGTTCAGCCCCAGCATTTT. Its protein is CASSPGGVQPQHF.

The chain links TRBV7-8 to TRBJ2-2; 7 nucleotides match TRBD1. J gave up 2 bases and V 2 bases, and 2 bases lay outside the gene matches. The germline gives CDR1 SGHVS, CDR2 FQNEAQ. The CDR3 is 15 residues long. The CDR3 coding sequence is TGTGCCAGCAGCTTAACAGGGGCTAACACCGGGGAGCTGTTTTTT. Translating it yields CASSLTGANTGELFF. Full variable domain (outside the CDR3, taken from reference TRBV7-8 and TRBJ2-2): GAGVSQSPRYKVAKRGQDVALRCDPISGHVSLFWYQQALGQGPEFLTYFQNEAQLDKSGLPSDRFFAERPEGSVSTLKIQRTQQEDSAVYLCASSLTGANTGELFFGEGSRLTVL.

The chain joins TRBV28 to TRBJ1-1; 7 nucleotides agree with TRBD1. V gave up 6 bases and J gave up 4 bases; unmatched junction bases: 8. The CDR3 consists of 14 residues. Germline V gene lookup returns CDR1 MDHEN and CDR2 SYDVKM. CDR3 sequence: CASRPLDRVTEAFF. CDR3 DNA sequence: TGTGCCAGCAGACCCCTTGACAGGGTCACTGAAGCTTTCTTT. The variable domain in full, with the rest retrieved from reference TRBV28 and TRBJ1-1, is DVKVTQSSRYLVKRTGEKVFLECVQDMDHENMFWYRQDPGLGLRLIYFSYDVKMKEKGDIPEGYSVSREKKERFSLILESASTNQTSMYLCASRPLDRVTEAFFGQGTRLTVV.

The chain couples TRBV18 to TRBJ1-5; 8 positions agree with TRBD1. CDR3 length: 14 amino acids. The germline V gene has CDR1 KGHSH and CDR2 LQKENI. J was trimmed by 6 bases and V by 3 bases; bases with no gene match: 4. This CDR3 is CASSPGQGPQPQHF. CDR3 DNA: TGTGCCAGCTCACCCGGACAGGGACCTCAGCCCCAGCATTTT.

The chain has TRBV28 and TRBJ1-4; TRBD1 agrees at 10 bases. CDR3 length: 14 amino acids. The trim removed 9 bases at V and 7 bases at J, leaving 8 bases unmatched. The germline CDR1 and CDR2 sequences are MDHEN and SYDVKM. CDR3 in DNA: TGTGCCAGTAGGGAAGGACAGGGGGTTGAAAAACTGTTTTTT. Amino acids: CASREGQGVEKLFF.